This TCR beta chain was sequenced during a study of T-cell reconstitution after alpha-beta-depleted transplantation in children. V lost 6 bases to trimming and J lost 3 bases, with 15 bases between them. The germline CDR1 and CDR2 sequences are SEHNR and FQNEAQ (reference sequence). The CDR3 contains 14 residues. Preparation of the TCRbeta library used unique molecular identifiers. MiXCR, applied by TCRdb to the PCR reads, yields one record per CDR3 protein. The profile shows roughly 350,000 distinct CDR3 sequences, under 13% of them singletons. Sequencing was performed on PBMCs from the stem cell graft donor, taken from the stem cell graft. The receptor comes from a human donor who donated a stem cell graft to a child with acute lymphoblastic leukemia. J is TRBJ2-7 and V is TRBV7-9, with TRBD1 as a possible D gene (5 bases). CDR3 loop: CASSSQWQGYEQYF. The CDR3 bases are TGTGCCAGCAGTTCCCAATGGCAGGGCTACGAGCAGTACTTC.